This T cell receptor (beta chain) was identified in a study of naive and memory T cell subsets. Study-wide points: Especially in CD8 cells, naive repertoires contained a few larger clonotypes, possibly CD45RA-re-expressing memory cells.

About this clonotype: What it binds is not known.

Both TRBC1 and TRBC2 were covered by a beta constant-region primer of two equimolar oligonucleotides. TCRdb re-called the UMI-ligation and nested PCR reads with MiXCR, one entry per CDR3 protein. The sample has 150,000 or so distinct CDR3 sequences, about 18% seen once; the top ten hold just over 0.14%. Germline loops: CDR1 SGHRS, CDR2 YFSETQ. This CDR3 has 15 amino acids. The V gene end was trimmed by 3 bases and the J gene end by 7 bases; junction bases not matched to a gene: 10. This chain links TRBV5-1 with TRBJ1-1; 9 positions agree with TRBD1. The sequence came from a human donor in good health. The sample consisted of naive CD4+ T cells from blood. The CDR3 nucleotides read TGCGCCAGCAGCTCGAATACAGGGGGCGAGGGTGAAGCTTTCTTT. It yields the protein CASSSNTGGEGEAFF.